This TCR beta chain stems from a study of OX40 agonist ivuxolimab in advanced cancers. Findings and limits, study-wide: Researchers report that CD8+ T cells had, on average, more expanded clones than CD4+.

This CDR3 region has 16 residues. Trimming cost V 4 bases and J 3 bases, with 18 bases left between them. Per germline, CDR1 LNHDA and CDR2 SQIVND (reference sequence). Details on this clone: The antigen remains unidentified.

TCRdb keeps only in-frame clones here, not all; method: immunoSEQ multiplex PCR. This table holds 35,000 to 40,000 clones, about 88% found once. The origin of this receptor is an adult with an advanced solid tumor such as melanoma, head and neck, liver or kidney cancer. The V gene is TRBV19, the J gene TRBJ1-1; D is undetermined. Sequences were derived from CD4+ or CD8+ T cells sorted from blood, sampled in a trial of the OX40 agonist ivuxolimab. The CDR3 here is CASSNPSGFSDTEAFF. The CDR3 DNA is TGTGCCAGTAGTAATCCTTCCGGCTTTAGCGACACTGAAGCTTTCTTT.